These T cell receptor beta chains were read from a single sample in a study of response to subunit inactivated influenza vaccine. TCRdb called the RT-PCR reads again in MiXCR, with one record for every CDR3 protein. Among 530,000 or so distinct CDR3 sequences listed, roughly 12% were seen once. The material was PBMCs from blood, obtained on the day of vaccination. Receptors were obtained from a man in his fifties who received an inactivated influenza vaccine. Each CDR3 is given with its conserved first and last residue. D genes are given only for firm matches. Size tells how often a clone was seen (once, few, many) or the class of an expanded clone, and some rows leave it out.

j_call,clone_size,v_call,cdr3_length,d_call,cdr3_nt,cdr3_aa
TRBJ1-4,NA,TRBV28,16,NA,TGTGCCAGCAGTTTATTTCTCGTTGCAACTAATGAAAAACTGCTTTTT,CASSLFLVATNEKLLF
TRBJ2-7,few,TRBV7-2,14,NA,TGTGCCAGCAGCAATACGGGACACGCTTACGAGCAGTACTTC,CASSNTGHAYEQYF
TRBJ1-2,few,TRBV6-1,19,NA,TGTGCCAGCACCCTTTTACGCGGTGGCGGCAGCGCAATTAACTATGGCTACACCTTC,CASTLLRGGGSAINYGYTF
TRBJ2-1,many,TRBV11-2,13,NA,TGTGCCAGCAGCTTGAGTAGGAACAATGAGCAGTTCTTC,CASSLSRNNEQFF
TRBJ2-6,NA,TRBV2,15,NA,TGTGCCAGCAGTGAAACTCCCTCTGGGGCCAACGTCCTGACTTTC,CASSETPSGANVLTF
TRBJ2-7,few,TRBV19,14,TRBD2,TGTGCCAGTAGGTGGACTAGCGGGGACTACGAGCAGTACTTC,CASRWTSGDYEQYF
TRBJ2-7,few,TRBV5-6,14,TRBD2,TGTGCCAGCAGCTTGGCTAGCGGCCTTTACGAGCAGTACTTC,CASSLASGLYEQYF
TRBJ2-3,many,TRBV7-2,15,NA,TGTGCCAGCAGCTTAGAGGGCGGGGGCACAGATACGCAGTATTTT,CASSLEGGGTDTQYF
TRBJ1-4,NA,TRBV20-1,14,NA,TGCAGTGCTAGAGATCGCCGGGCGAGTGAAAAACTGTTTTTT,CSARDRRASEKLFF
TRBJ1-5,NA,TRBV6-5,18,NA,TGTGCCAGCAGTTACTCTGGGCCGGGGGTATTGAGCAATCAGCCCCAGCATTTT,CASSYSGPGVLSNQPQHF
TRBJ1-5,many,TRBV20-1,15,NA,TGCAGTGCTACACGGCAGACAAGAAGCAATCAGCCCCAGCATTTT,CSATRQTRSNQPQHF
TRBJ2-1,NA,TRBV7-9,16,NA,TGTGCCAGCAGCCCCACTCCCGGGAACTCCTACAATGAGCAGTTCTTC,CASSPTPGNSYNEQFF
TRBJ2-3,NA,TRBV5-1,16,NA,TGCGCCAGCAGCCCCCGGGGGGCTAGACCGGCAGATACGCAGTATTTT,CASSPRGARPADTQYF
TRBJ1-2,many,TRBV7-2,15,TRBD1,TGTGCCAGCAGCTTAGCGTCGGACAGGGGCTATGGCTACACCTTC,CASSLASDRGYGYTF
TRBJ2-2,few,TRBV30,11,NA,TGTGCCTGGACCAACACCGGGGAGCTGTTTTTT,CAWTNTGELFF
TRBJ1-2,NA,TRBV6-5,11,NA,TGTGCCAGCAGCCACGGGGGTGGCTACACCTTC,CASSHGGGYTF
TRBJ2-7,few,TRBV3-1,13,NA,TGTGCCAGCAGTTGGAGGGGTTCTAACGAGCAGTACTTC,CASSWRGSNEQYF
TRBJ2-5,many,TRBV5-1,16,NA,TGCGCCAGCAGCTTGGAGGGGTGGGCTAACCAAGAGACCCAGTACTTC,CASSLEGWANQETQYF
TRBJ1-5,NA,TRBV27,14,TRBD1,TGTGCCAGCAGCACAGGGGGACCCGGGCAGCCCCAGCATTTT,CASSTGGPGQPQHF
TRBJ2-3,many,TRBV5-4,13,TRBD1,TGTGCCACCAGGGGGCAAGGCACAGATACGCAGTATTTT,CATRGQGTDTQYF
TRBJ2-2,NA,TRBV5-1,15,TRBD1,TGCGCCAGCAGCTTAGCGGACAGGGCCCCCGGGGAGCTGTTTTTT,CASSLADRAPGELFF
TRBJ1-5,few,TRBV2,13,NA,TGTGCCAGCAGGACCGCAGAGAATCAGCCCCAGCATTTT,CASRTAENQPQHF
TRBJ2-7,few,TRBV5-5,15,TRBD2,TGTGCCAGCAGGCGGACTAGCGGGAACCCCCCCGAGCAGTACTTC,CASRRTSGNPPEQYF
TRBJ2-1,few,TRBV12-3/TRBV12-4,11,NA,TGTGCCAGCAGTTTAGGGTCCCGAGAGTTCTTC,CASSLGSREFF
TRBJ2-7,NA,TRBV7-8,15,TRBD1,TGTGCCAGCAGCCAACAGGGGGCTATTTCCTACGAGCAGTACTTC,CASSQQGAISYEQYF
TRBJ2-3,few,TRBV6-2/TRBV6-3,18,NA,TGTGCCAGCACAACGAAAGTAGGGGCCCCCAAAGTGACAGATACGCAGTATTTT,CASTTKVGAPKVTDTQYF
TRBJ2-7,NA,TRBV30,13,NA,TGTGCCTGGAGCGAAGGGTCGGGTTACGAGCAGTACTTC,CAWSEGSGYEQYF
TRBJ2-7,few,TRBV5-5,14,NA,TGTGCCAGCAGCTTACCCCCTTTGAATTACGAGCAGTACTTC,CASSLPPLNYEQYF
TRBJ2-7,many,TRBV20-1,17,TRBD2,TGCAGTGCTAGAGATCGAACTAGCGGAGGGACCTCCTACGAGCAGTACTTC,CSARDRTSGGTSYEQYF
TRBJ1-2,NA,TRBV7-2,15,NA,TGTGCCAGCAGCCCCGGACACCCCCGGGCAGAAGGCTACACCTTC,CASSPGHPRAEGYTF
TRBJ2-1,many,TRBV5-1,15,TRBD2,TGCGCCAGCAGCTTGTTAGCGGGGGGGCAGAGTGAGCAGTTCTTC,CASSLLAGGQSEQFF
TRBJ2-1,NA,TRBV7-2,14,NA,TGTGCCAGCAGCTTCCCCAACTACTACAATGAGCAGTTCTTC,CASSFPNYYNEQFF
TRBJ2-5,few,TRBV24-1,14,TRBD2,TGTGCCACCAGTGTAGCGGGAGGGCAAGAGACCCAGTACTTC,CATSVAGGQETQYF
TRBJ2-1,NA,TRBV6-2/TRBV6-3,13,NA,TGTGCCAGCAGCCGGGGTGGGAGAGGCGAGCAGTTCTTC,CASSRGGRGEQFF
TRBJ1-1,few,TRBV7-9,15,NA,TGTGCCAGCAGCTTTGGGATTGGGGCTGGGACTGAAGCTTTCTTT,CASSFGIGAGTEAFF
TRBJ1-4,NA,TRBV6-2/TRBV6-3,18,NA,TGTGCCAGCAGTTACGTGGCAGGTCGAGCTGCAACTAATGAAAAACTGTTTTTT,CASSYVAGRAATNEKLFF
TRBJ2-2,many,TRBV5-1,13,NA,TGCGCCAGCAGCTCCGATGACACCGGGGAGCTGTTTTTT,CASSSDDTGELFF
TRBJ2-1,few,TRBV7-9,15,TRBD1,TGTGCCAGCAGTTCGGGACAGAGCCCGTACAATGAGCAGTTCTTC,CASSSGQSPYNEQFF
TRBJ2-7,NA,TRBV18,14,NA,TGTGCCAGCTCACCACCGCGAGGGAAAAACGAGCAGTACTTC,CASSPPRGKNEQYF
TRBJ2-3,NA,TRBV9,17,NA,TGTGCCAGCAGCGCCCGGGCAGGGGGGGGAAGCACAGATACGCAGTATTTT,CASSARAGGGSTDTQYF
TRBJ1-2,few,TRBV5-1,13,NA,TGCGCCAGCAGTGAGGGCAGAAACTATGGCTACACCTTC,CASSEGRNYGYTF
TRBJ2-1,few,TRBV29-1,10,NA,TGCAGCTTCGGGACTCTCGAGCAGTTCTTC,CSFGTLEQFF
TRBJ2-7,NA,TRBV4-2,17,NA,TGTGCCAGCAGCCAAGGTTCCGGGGACCATTTTCCCTACGAGCAGTACTTC,CASSQGSGDHFPYEQYF
TRBJ2-7,NA,TRBV5-1,17,NA,TGCGCCAGCAGCCGAGGCCCCCCAATAATCGACGGGTACGAGCAGTACTTC,CASSRGPPIIDGYEQYF
TRBJ2-3,many,TRBV12-3/TRBV12-4,13,NA,TGTGCCAGCAGTTTATTTCGGTCAGATACGCAGTATTTT,CASSLFRSDTQYF
TRBJ1-1,many,TRBV6-1,14,NA,TGTGCCAGCAGTGAATGGGGGGGGAACACTGAAGCTTTCTTT,CASSEWGGNTEAFF
TRBJ1-6,many,TRBV5-1,15,NA,TGCGCCAGCAGCTTGGCCCAGGGAGACAATTCACCCCTCCACTTT,CASSLAQGDNSPLHF
TRBJ2-1,few,TRBV20-1,15,TRBD2,TGCAGTGCTAGCGCCGTGGGAGGGCCGTCGAATGAGCAGTTCTTC,CSASAVGGPSNEQFF
TRBJ1-1,NA,TRBV6-5,16,TRBD1,TGTGCCAGCAGTTACATACTAGTAGGGGGCATCACTGAAGCTTTCTTT,CASSYILVGGITEAFF
TRBJ1-1,NA,TRBV18,13,NA,TGTGCCAGCTCACCACAAAGGGGTATTGGGGCTTTCTTT,CASSPQRGIGAFF
TRBJ2-1,few,TRBV6-2/TRBV6-3,11,NA,TGTGCCACCGACTCGATAAATGAGCAGTTCTTC,CATDSINEQFF
TRBJ2-2,NA,TRBV20-1,15,NA,TGCAGTGCACCTCCCGGGGGCGGTCTCACCGGGGAGCTGTTTTTT,CSAPPGGGLTGELFF
TRBJ2-1,NA,TRBV18,16,NA,TGTGCCAGCTCACCACCTCGACTAGGGGATATAAATGAGCAGTTCTTC,CASSPPRLGDINEQFF
TRBJ1-5,many,TRBV5-5,15,NA,TGTGCCAGCAGCGCGGGGGACGTACGCAATCAGCCCCAGCATTTT,CASSAGDVRNQPQHF